The entry below describes one T cell receptor beta chain. Germline CDR1 is ENHRY and CDR2 is SYGVKD. V lost 4 bases and J lost 1; bases outside the gene matches: 2. There are 14 residues in the CDR3. The data were taken from a study of blood T cell repertoires in COVID-19. About the research overall: PBMCs, B-cell-depleted T cells, or T cells provided the cDNA or gDNA that made up the material.

The table came from immunoSEQ multiplex PCR; TCRdb's copy has only in-frame clones and leaves some out. The sample includes over 150,000 clones, around 80% of them seen just once. The J gene is TRBJ2-3, the V gene TRBV10-3; 7 bases are a match to TRBD2. Sample: PBMCs or T cells enriched from blood (not recorded which). This TCR came from a man aged 50 to 59 who had recovered from COVID-19. Written as DNA, the CDR3 is TGTGCCATCAGTGGCGGGAGCCGCACAGATACGCAGTATTTT. It yields the protein CAISGGSRTDTQYF.